Presented here are 24 T cell receptor beta chains from one specimen sequenced in a study of blood T cell repertoires in COVID-19. The assay was immunoSEQ multiplex PCR, and TCRdb's table has in-frame clones only and misses some. The data contain 220,000 or so clones, 84% of them singletons. Sequenced input: PBMCs or T cells enriched from blood (not recorded which). Source of these receptors: a woman in her thirties or forties who had recovered from COVID-19.

The rearrangement uses TRBV5-1 and TRBJ2-3; 10 positions match TRBD2. Unmatched junction bases numbered 5, after V lost 4 bases and J lost 3 bases. The CDR3 covers 15 residues. Germline V CDR1 and CDR2: SGHRS, YFSETQ. The CDR3 loop reads CASSPSGSGTDTQYF. The DNA for the CDR3 is TGCGCCAGCAGCCCTAGCGGGAGCGGGACAGATACGCAGTATTTT.

J is TRBJ1-4 and V is TRBV4-1, with TRBD1 as a possible D gene (6 bases). The CDR3 sequence is 15 residues long. Germline loops: CDR1 MGHRA, CDR2 YSYEKL. Trimming shortened V by 1 base and J by 8 bases, and 14 bases separated the two germline ends. CDR3 loop: CASSQVGGGLEKLFF. The CDR3 region has the DNA TGCGCCAGCAGCCAAGTCGGCGGGGGGCTGGAAAAACTGTTTTTT.

The gene calls are TRBV15 and TRBJ1-2; maybe TRBD1 (6 bases). Germline V gene data show CDR1 as LNHNV and CDR2 as YYDKDF (reference sequence). Trimming left V 3 bases short and J 1 base short, with 6 bases between. The CDR3 extends over 13 amino acids. DNA for the CDR3: TGTGCCACCAGCAGGGACAGTAACTATGGCTACACCTTC. Translated: CATSRDSNYGYTF.

The chain carries TRBV7-9 and TRBJ1-5, with unresolved D. Germline CDR1 is SEHNR and CDR2 is FQNEAQ (reference sequence). The V end lost 7 bases, the J end lost 9 bases, and 16 bases lay between the germline ends. The CDR3 contains 13 residues. The CDR3 sequence is CASTRGGDLPQHF. The CDR3 DNA reads TGTGCCAGCACCCGCGGCGGTGATCTGCCCCAGCATTTT.

V and J are TRBV19 and TRBJ2-2; weak D call: TRBD1 (6 bases). Germline V gene data show CDR1 as LNHDA and CDR2 as SQIVND (reference sequence). Trimming stripped 3 bases from V and 0 bases from J, with 8 bases between. This CDR3 has 15 residues. The CDR3 loop is CASSIRDTNTGELFF. The CDR3 nucleotides are TGTGCCAGTAGTATTCGGGACACGAACACCGGGGAGCTGTTTTTT.

This chain uses TRBV30 with TRBJ2-1; 8 bases map to TRBD2. J lost 2 bases, V lost 7 bases, and 4 bases had no gene match. The CDR3 is made up of 13 amino acids. CDR1 GTSNPN and CDR2 SVGIG come from the germline V gene (reference sequence). In nucleotides, the CDR3 is TGTGCCTCTCGGGAGGGAGCCTACAATGAGCAGTTCTTC. Translating gives CASREGAYNEQFF.

The chain carries TRBV19 and TRBJ1-2; 9 bases align to TRBD1. Trimming removed 6 bases from V and 2 bases from J; junction bases left unmatched: 7. From germline, CDR1 is LNHDA and CDR2 SQIVND (reference sequence). CDR3 length equals 15 residues. CDR3 sequence: CASSWGTGKNYGYTF. The CDR3 DNA sequence: TGTGCCAGTAGCTGGGGGACAGGGAAGAACTATGGCTACACCTTC. Using reference TRBV19 and TRBJ1-2 for the parts outside the CDR3, the full variable domain is DGGITQSPKYLFRKEGQNVTLSCEQNLNHDAMYWYRQDPGQGLRLIYYSQIVNDFQKGDIAEGYSVSREKKESFPLTVTSAQKNPTAFYLCASSWGTGKNYGYTFGSGTRLTVV.

J is TRBJ1-3 and V is TRBV28, with D hard to call. Trimming pared 1 base from V and 0 bases from J, leaving 7 bases between. There are 15 residues in the CDR3. CDR1 is MDHEN and CDR2 is SYDVKM in the germline V gene. This CDR3 reads CASSLSPSSGNTIYF. CDR3 DNA sequence: TGTGCCAGCAGTTTATCCCCTAGCTCTGGAAACACCATATATTTT.

V usage is TRBV10-2 and J usage is TRBJ2-3, with TRBD2 identical over 12 bases. Unmatched junction bases numbered 1, after V lost 2 bases and J lost 4 bases. The CDR3 contains 15 residues. Germline CDR1 is WSHSY and CDR2 is SAAADI. DNA of the CDR3: TGCGCCAGCAGTGAGACTAGCGGGAGGCCAGATACGCAGTATTTT. This sequence encodes CASSETSGRPDTQYF.

V is TRBV28 and J is TRBJ2-3; D perhaps matches TRBD2 (5 bases). CDR1 MDHEN and CDR2 SYDVKM come from the germline V gene. CDR3 length: 14 amino acids. The V end was cut by 6 bases, the J end by 1 base, with 11 bases between. The CDR3 is CASRDSLRTDTQYF. CDR3 DNA: TGTGCCAGCAGGGACTCACTCCGCACAGATACGCAGTATTTT.

V usage is TRBV12-5 and J usage is TRBJ2-7; D is unclear. CDR3 length: 12 amino acids. Germline CDR1 is LGHNT and CDR2 is FRNRAP. The V end was cut by 4 bases, the J end by 2 bases, with 6 bases between. In DNA, the CDR3 is TGTGCTAGTGGTTCAGGCCCCTACGAGCAGTACGTC. Amino acids: CASGSGPYEQYV.

The chain recombines TRBV14 with TRBJ2-1; 9 bases align to TRBD1. Trimming took 4 bases from V and 7 from J; bases not matched to a gene: 11. Germline-derived CDR1 and CDR2 are SGHDN and FVKESK. This CDR3 has 16 residues. CDR3 nucleotides: TGTGCCAGCAGCCGGTTACAGGGGGCCCTTAAAAATGAGCAGTTCTTC. It encodes CASSRLQGALKNEQFF.

The chain joins TRBV6-4 to TRBJ2-1; no firm D call. Germline-derived CDR1 and CDR2 are MRHNA and SNTAGT. The CDR3 consists of 15 residues. Trimming shortened V by 4 bases and J by 0 bases, and 10 bases separated the two germline ends. The CDR3 spells CASSVEPSSYNEQFF. Here the CDR3 DNA reads TGTGCCAGCAGTGTGGAGCCTAGCTCCTACAATGAGCAGTTCTTC.

The CDR3 region has the DNA TGTGCCAGCAGCCCCCCGGGGACAGATACGCAGTATTTT. The encoded protein is CASSPPGTDTQYF. The genes are TRBV5-4 and TRBJ2-3; D is possibly TRBD2 (5 bases). Germline CDR1 and CDR2: SGHNT and YYREEE (reference sequence). The CDR3 spans 13 residues. V dropped 4 bases and J dropped 3 bases, with 9 bases sitting between them.

This clone was seen only once. The gene calls are TRBV5-8 and TRBJ2-2; possibly TRBD2 for D (6 bases). This CDR3 is built from 19 residues. The V end was cut by 1 base, the J end by 1 base, with 20 bases between. Germline V lookup: CDR1 SGHTS, CDR2 YDEGEE. The CDR3 DNA sequence: TGTGCCAGCAGCTTGTTAGTTTATCTAGGCGGGAAGAACACCGGGGAGCTGTTTTTT. Protein: CASSLLVYLGGKNTGELFF.

The rearrangement uses TRBV20-1 and TRBJ2-1; TRBD2 is a possible D gene (6 bases). This CDR3 contains 11 residues. CDR1 is DFQATT and CDR2 is SNEGSKA in the germline V gene (reference sequence). V was cut by 6 bases and J by 10 bases, with 13 bases left in between. The CDR3 nucleotides are TGCAGTGCAGGAGGGTCCTTCGAGCAGTTCTTC. Protein: CSAGGSFEQFF.

The sample holds one count of this clone. This rearrangement joins TRBV19 to TRBJ2-7, with TRBD1 identical over 9 bases. This CDR3 is 15 amino acids long. The germline CDR1 and CDR2 sequences are LNHDA and SQIVND (reference sequence). Trimming removed 3 bases from V and 4 bases from J; junction bases left unmatched: 7. CDR3 region: CASSIWGQGRYEQYF. In DNA form, the CDR3 reads TGTGCCAGTAGTATCTGGGGACAGGGAAGGTACGAGCAGTACTTC.

This clone has more than one count but fewer than ten. This chain connects TRBV5-1 to TRBJ1-1; no firm D call. CDR3 length: 13 residues. V was trimmed by 0 bases and J by 5 bases, leaving 8 bases between them. Germline CDR1 reads SGHRS; CDR2 reads YFSETQ. The CDR3 spells CASSLDRVTEAFF. In nucleotides, the CDR3 is TGCGCCAGCAGCTTGGACCGGGTGACTGAAGCTTTCTTT.

V usage is TRBV5-1 and J usage is TRBJ2-5; D is perhaps TRBD2 (6 bases). The CDR3 consists of 13 residues. The V end lost 6 bases, the J end lost 4 bases, and 13 bases lay between the germline ends. Germline assignment: CDR1 SGHRS and CDR2 YFSETQ. The CDR3 loop reads CASKPEGLETQYF. CDR3 coding DNA: TGCGCCAGCAAACCGGAGGGCCTAGAGACCCAGTACTTC.

The gene calls are TRBV7-2 and TRBJ2-2, with D maybe TRBD1 (6 bases). The CDR3 consists of 14 residues. Germline V gene sequence: CDR1 SGHTA, CDR2 FQGNSA. The V and J ends lost 4 bases and 6 bases respectively, with 12 bases between them. The CDR3 here is CASSSGSGAGELFF. CDR3 nucleotide sequence: TGTGCCAGCAGCTCAGGGTCAGGGGCCGGGGAGCTGTTTTTT. The full variable domain, in which reference TRBV7-2 and TRBJ2-2 provide the parts outside the CDR3, is GAGVSQSPSNKVTEKGKDVELRCDPISGHTALYWYRQSLGQGLEFLIYFQGNSAPDKSGLPSDRFSAERTGGSVSTLTIQRTQQEDSAVYLCASSSGSGAGELFFGEGSRLTVL.

The chain combines TRBV28 with TRBJ1-2, with D possibly matching TRBD1 (6 bases). V lost 7 bases, J lost 1 base, and 19 bases lay in between. Germline values: CDR1 MDHEN, CDR2 SYDVKM. The CDR3 contains 16 residues. CDR3 DNA sequence: TGTGCCAGCACCTTTTCCCTAGGGGGTGTTAACTATGGCTACACCTTC. Translating it yields CASTFSLGGVNYGYTF.

V is TRBV30 and J is TRBJ2-5, with 9 bases fitting TRBD2. Germline V gives CDR1 GTSNPN, CDR2 SVGIG (reference sequence). The CDR3 sequence is 15 residues long. V was clipped by 2 bases and J by 2 bases; unmatched bases: 6. CDR3 sequence: CAWSPKTSGQETQYF. CDR3 sequence (DNA): TGTGCCTGGAGTCCCAAGACTAGCGGACAAGAGACCCAGTACTTC. Full variable domain (rest looked up from reference TRBV30 and TRBJ2-5): SQTIHQWPATLVQPVGSPLSLECTVEGTSNPNLYWYRQAAGRGLQLLFYSVGIGQISSEVPQNLSASRPQDRQFILSSKKLLLSDSGFYLCAWSPKTSGQETQYFGPGTRLLVL.

V and J are TRBV9 and TRBJ1-1, with 7 bases aligning to TRBD1. The germline V gene encodes CDR1 SGDLS and CDR2 YYNGEE. The trim removed 5 bases at V and 4 bases at J, leaving 8 bases unmatched. The CDR3 has 14 amino acids. The CDR3 nucleotides read TGTGCCAGCAGTCGACAGGGCTTGAGCACTGAAGCTTTCTTT. Protein product: CASSRQGLSTEAFF. The variable domain in full, with the rest retrieved from reference TRBV9 and TRBJ1-1, is DSGVTQTPKHLITATGQRVTLRCSPRSGDLSVYWYQQSLDQGLQFLIQYYNGEERAKGNILERFSAQQFPDLHSELNLSSLELGDSALYFCASSRQGLSTEAFFGQGTRLTVV.

This clone was recorded once. The chain recombines TRBV30 with TRBJ1-2, with no clear D. Trimming removed 2 bases from V and 7 bases from J, with 8 bases in between. This CDR3 is 11 amino acids long. The germline CDR1 and CDR2 sequences are GTSNPN and SVGIG (reference sequence). CDR3 protein: CAWSKEVGYTF. CDR3 in DNA: TGTGCCTGGAGTAAGGAGGTTGGCTACACCTTC. The whole variable domain, filled in from reference TRBV30 and TRBJ1-2, reads SQTIHQWPATLVQPVGSPLSLECTVEGTSNPNLYWYRQAAGRGLQLLFYSVGIGQISSEVPQNLSASRPQDRQFILSSKKLLLSDSGFYLCAWSKEVGYTFGSGTRLTVV.